The 29 T cell receptor beta chains below come from one sample, sequenced in a study of CD8+ T cells in alopecia areata. Specified treatment: oral pan-JAK inhibitor, 5-10 mg twice daily. Following RNA extraction, reverse transcription yielded cDNA that acted as the sequencing template. Using immunoSEQ multiplex PCR, the repertoire was profiled, and TCRdb retains in-frame clones only, with some absent. The table includes about 140,000 clones, 70% to 90% detected once. Material: CD8+ T cells sorted from blood, obtained at week 4, from a patient treated with tofacitinib. The receptor set was obtained from a human donor with alopecia areata.

This clone was picked up one time. The J gene is TRBJ1-5, the V gene TRBV21-1. TRBV21-1 is tagged as a pseudogene. This CDR3 has 17 amino acids. The CDR3 DNA follows: TGTGCCAGCAGCAAGGACGGGGGTTTAGCAAGCAATCAGCCCCAGCATTTT. Translation gives CASSKDGGLASNQPQHF.

V gene TRBV29-1 combines with J gene TRBJ2-7, with 7 nucleotides matching TRBD1. V shed 6 bases, J shed 1 base, and the junction held 3 bases outside the gene matches. This CDR3 is 12 amino acids long. Germline V gives CDR1 SQVTM, CDR2 ANQGSEA. CDR3 residues: CSVTDRSYEQYF. CDR3 sequence (DNA): TGCAGCGTCACGGACAGGTCCTACGAGCAGTACTTC.

V is TRBV25-1 and J is TRBJ2-7; D not resolved. Trimming cost V 6 bases and J 5 bases, with 5 bases left between them. Germline assignment: CDR1 MGHDK and CDR2 SYGVNS. The CDR3 covers 10 residues. CDR3 sequence reads: CASSSDEQYF. CDR3 nucleotide sequence: TGTGCCAGCAGCTCAGACGAGCAGTACTTC.

This sequence joins TRBV25-1 and TRBJ2-7, with D possibly being TRBD1 (5 bases). With 4 bases removed from V and 10 bases from J, the gap between germline ends came to 8 bases. This CDR3 has 10 residues. Per the germline V gene, CDR1 is MGHDK and CDR2 is SYGVNS. CDR3 coding DNA: TGTGCCAGCAGTGCAGGGCCTCAGTACTTC. Translation gives CASSAGPQYF.

CDR3 DNA sequence: TGCAGCGTTGAAGAGAGTAACACCGGGGAGCTGTTTTTT. Amino acid sequence: CSVEESNTGELFF. The V call is TRBV29-1, the J call TRBJ2-2; D remains unclear. V was trimmed by 0 bases and J by 2 bases, leaving 4 bases between them. This CDR3 is built from 13 residues. Germline V gene data show CDR1 as SQVTM and CDR2 as ANQGSEA.

This chain uses TRBV30 with TRBJ2-5; D uncertain. CDR3 length: 14 amino acids. With 0 bases removed from V and 4 bases from J, the gap between germline ends came to 12 bases. Germline assignment: CDR1 GTSNPN and CDR2 SVGIG (reference sequence). The CDR3 DNA reads TGTGCCTGGAGTGTGGAGTCGGGCGGAGAGACCCAGTACTTC. It translates to CAWSVESGGETQYF.

The chain links TRBV9 to TRBJ2-3, with a tentative D call TRBD1 (5 bases). This CDR3 comprises 17 residues. Germline values: CDR1 SGDLS, CDR2 YYNGEE. V gave up 3 bases and J gave up 3 bases, with 20 bases separating them. Here the CDR3 reads CASSELPGQGMTDTQYF. For the CDR3, the DNA is TGTGCCAGCAGCGAACTTCCCGGGCAGGGTATGACAGATACGCAGTATTTT.

This rearrangement joins TRBV4-1 to TRBJ1-2, with 8 bases lining up with TRBD1. The V gene's germline CDR1 is MGHRA and CDR2 YSYEKL. CDR3 size: 15 residues. Trimming removed 0 bases from V and 6 bases from J; junction bases left unmatched: 6. CDR3 sequence: CASSQEPQGANGYTF. In nucleotides, the CDR3 is TGCGCCAGCAGCCAAGAACCCCAGGGGGCGAATGGCTACACCTTC.

There are a few counts of this clone. The rearrangement links TRBV7-9 to TRBJ2-3; D gene ambiguous. Germline V lookup: CDR1 SEHNR, CDR2 FQNEAQ (reference sequence). There are 13 residues in the CDR3. V was shortened by 5 bases and J by 4 bases, with 10 bases between the two germline ends. The CDR3 bases are TGTGCCAGCAGCCCCCCCCGGGCAGATACGCAGTATTTT. It translates to CASSPPRADTQYF.

The rearrangement uses TRBV5-1 and TRBJ1-1, with 8 bases lining up with TRBD1. This CDR3 comprises 15 residues. The germline CDR1 and CDR2 sequences are SGHRS and YFSETQ. Germline trimming cut 4 bases from V and 1 base from J; bases unmatched to any gene: 6. The CDR3: CASSPGDRPNTEAFF. In DNA form, the CDR3 reads TGCGCCAGCAGCCCGGGGGACAGGCCGAACACTGAAGCTTTCTTT. The entire variable domain, with the rest obtained from reference TRBV5-1 and TRBJ1-1, is as follows: KAGVTQTPRYLIKTRGQQVTLSCSPISGHRSVSWYQQTPGQGLQFLFEYFSETQRNKGNFPGRFSGRQFSNSRSEMNVSTLELGDSALYLCASSPGDRPNTEAFFGQGTRLTVV.

This chain uses TRBV25-1 with TRBJ2-3; D possibly uses TRBD1 or TRBD2 (6 bases each). The germline V gene encodes CDR1 MGHDK and CDR2 SYGVNS. There are 17 residues in the CDR3. V gave up 4 bases and J gave up 4 bases, with 21 bases separating them. The DNA for the CDR3 is TGTGCCAGCAGTGCCACATCCACAGGGACTCGGGCAGATACGCAGTATTTT. This gives the protein CASSATSTGTRADTQYF.

This chain connects TRBV4-1 to TRBJ2-1, with 8 bases identical to TRBD2. The CDR3 length is 16 residues. V was pared by 1 base and J by 6 bases, with 8 bases of the junction left unmatched. Germline V gene lookup returns CDR1 MGHRA and CDR2 YSYEKL. As DNA, the CDR3 is TGCGCCAGCAGCCAAGTTAGCGGGATAAAGGCCAATGAGCAGTTCTTC. It translates to CASSQVSGIKANEQFF.

J is TRBJ2-1 and V is TRBV11-2, with 12 bases that match TRBD2. V lost 5 bases, J lost 4 bases, and 9 bases stayed unmatched. CDR1 is SGHAT and CDR2 is FQNNGV in the germline V gene. The CDR3 spans 17 residues. The CDR3 bases are TGTGCCAGCAGCATACGGCTAGCGGGGGGGCTGTACAATGAGCAGTTCTTC. As protein: CASSIRLAGGLYNEQFF.

This clone is a singleton in its sample. J is TRBJ2-5 and V is TRBV27; TRBD1 matches at 9 bases. The J call is in doubt because the DNA end fits TRBJ2-7 better. The CDR3 is 14 amino acids. Germline CDR1 is MNHEY and CDR2 is SMNVEV (reference sequence). The CDR3 is CASSSGTGTDEQYF. CDR3 DNA: TGTGCCAGCAGTTCCGGGACAGGGACGGACGAGCAGTACTTC.

This chain links TRBV7-9 with TRBJ2-3; D is undetermined. The CDR3 has 11 amino acids. The V end was cut by 6 bases, the J end by 6 bases, with 7 bases between. Germline CDR1 SEHNR, CDR2 FQNEAQ (reference sequence). The CDR3 loop reads CASRSKDTQYF. In DNA form, the CDR3 reads TGTGCCAGCAGGTCCAAGGATACGCAGTATTTT.

The V gene is TRBV6-1, the J gene TRBJ2-1; 8 bases align to TRBD1. Germline loops: CDR1 MNHNS, CDR2 SASEGT. This CDR3 is built from 16 residues. Trimming cost V 4 bases and J 0 bases; bases outside gene matches: 5. CDR3 nucleotides: TGTGCCAGCAGTGTTTCCGGGACAGGCTCCTACAATGAGCAGTTCTTC. Amino acids: CASSVSGTGSYNEQFF.

J is TRBJ1-1 and V is TRBV2, with 7 positions matching TRBD1. This CDR3 is built from 16 residues. V was pared by 6 bases and J by 0 bases, with 10 bases of the junction left unmatched. Germline V gene data show CDR1 as SNHLY and CDR2 as FYNNEI. The CDR3 protein is CASSGPRQGMNTEAFF. CDR3 nucleotide sequence: TGTGCCAGCAGCGGGCCCCGACAGGGCATGAACACTGAAGCTTTCTTT.

This chain links TRBV4-1 with TRBJ2-1; the match to TRBD2 covers 16 bases. Losses at the gene ends were 6 bases for V and 8 bases for J; bases not matched to a gene: 25. This CDR3 contains 22 residues. Germline assignment: CDR1 MGHRA and CDR2 YSYEKL. CDR3 DNA sequence: TGCGCCAGCAGTCCCGGGACTAGCGGGAGGGCCAACCGAGGTTGGGAAAACGATGAGCAGTTCTTC. It translates to CASSPGTSGRANRGWENDEQFF.

V usage is TRBV4-1 and J usage is TRBJ2-3; a weak D match, TRBD2 (5 bases). The ends were cut back, 4 bases at V and 2 bases at J, with 7 bases in the middle. This CDR3 contains 13 residues. CDR1 is MGHRA and CDR2 is YSYEKL in the germline V gene. CDR3 sequence reads: CASSPGLTDTQYF. Here the CDR3 DNA reads TGCGCCAGCAGCCCAGGACTCACAGATACGCAGTATTTT.

The gene calls are TRBV25-1 and TRBJ2-2; the D gene is possibly TRBD1 (5 bases). The CDR3 covers 14 residues. Trimming removed 6 bases at V and 5 bases at J, with 13 bases between. Looked up from germline, CDR1 is MGHDK and CDR2 is SYGVNS. The CDR3 region is CASRPDRPTGELFF. The CDR3 DNA follows: TGTGCCAGCAGACCCGACAGACCAACCGGGGAGCTGTTTTTT. The variable domain in full, completed from reference TRBV25-1 and TRBJ2-2, reads EADIYQTPRYLVIGTGKKITLECSQTMGHDKMYWYQQDPGMELHLIHYSYGVNSTEKGDLSSESTVSRIRTEHFPLTLESARPSHTSQYLCASRPDRPTGELFFGEGSRLTVL.

The CDR3 bases are TGTGCCAGCAGCTCAAGCCAAGGGGGCGGTTGGGATGGCTACACCTTC. This gives the protein CASSSSQGGGWDGYTF. The V gene is TRBV7-9, the J gene TRBJ1-2, with 7 bases matching TRBD1. The junction had 14 bases not matched to a gene; V was cut back by 4 bases and J by 6 bases. The CDR3 consists of 16 residues. The germline CDR1 and CDR2 sequences are SEHNR and FQNEAQ (reference sequence).

This chain's CDR3 is CASSLSSLSGNTIYF. DNA for the CDR3: TGTGCCAGCAGTTTATCGTCCCTCTCTGGAAACACCATATATTTT. The chain has TRBV27 and TRBJ1-3; no definite D call. CDR1 and CDR2 (germline): MNHEY, SMNVEV (reference sequence). Trimming stripped 0 bases from V and 0 bases from J, with 6 bases between. The CDR3 spans 15 residues.

This chain joins TRBV5-6 and TRBJ1-1, with D possibly being TRBD1 (5 bases). Between the trimmed V and J ends, which lost 4 bases and 6 bases, there was a span of 13 bases. The CDR3 is 13 amino acids. The germline V gene encodes CDR1 SGHDT and CDR2 YYEEEE. The CDR3, as DNA: TGTGCCAGCAGCCCCGGATGGGGGTCTGAAGCTTTCTTT. It specifies CASSPGWGSEAFF.

The chain couples TRBV6-1 to TRBJ2-1; a possible D gene is TRBD2 (6 bases). The V and J ends lost 1 base and 6 bases respectively, with 16 bases between them. In germline, CDR1 is MNHNS, CDR2 SASEGT. The CDR3 totals 16 residues. CDR3 region: CASSEEDYARGNEQFF. In DNA, the CDR3 is TGTGCCAGCAGTGAAGAAGATTATGCGCGGGGCAATGAGCAGTTCTTC.

This rearrangement joins TRBV25-1 to TRBJ1-1; TRBD1 agrees at 9 bases. The ends lost 6 bases at V and 5 bases at J; junction bases unmatched: 4. Germline V gives CDR1 MGHDK, CDR2 SYGVNS. CDR3 length equals 13 residues. CDR3 nucleotide sequence: TGTGCCAGCAGCGGGACAGGGTGGACTGAAGCTTTCTTT. Translating it yields CASSGTGWTEAFF.

The V call is TRBV29-1, the J call TRBJ2-1, with TRBD2 identical over 12 bases. CDR3 length equals 12 residues. Unmatched junction bases numbered 2, after V lost 7 bases and J lost 7 bases. From germline, CDR1 is SQVTM and CDR2 ANQGSEA. Here the CDR3 reads CSAGTSGNEQFF. The CDR3 nucleotides are TGCAGCGCCGGGACTAGCGGGAATGAGCAGTTCTTC.

The CDR3 DNA follows: TGTGCCAGCAGTCATTCGGGTAGCCGACTCTCCTACGAGCAGTACTTC. Residues: CASSHSGSRLSYEQYF. V usage is TRBV9 and J usage is TRBJ2-7, with D hard to call. Germline V gene sequence: CDR1 SGDLS, CDR2 YYNGEE. The CDR3 is 16 residues long. V was cut by 5 bases and J by 0 bases, with 18 bases left in between.

This clone was counted once. V and J are TRBV7-9 and TRBJ1-1, with a weak D call TRBD1 (5 bases). The germline V gene has CDR1 SEHNR and CDR2 FQNEAQ (reference sequence). Trimming stripped 11 bases from V and 1 base from J, with 14 bases between. The CDR3 sequence is 13 residues long. The CDR3: CAGQGLGNTEAFF. As DNA, the CDR3 is TGTGCCGGTCAGGGTCTAGGGAACACTGAAGCTTTCTTT.

J is TRBJ1-1 and V is TRBV29-1; D unresolved. This CDR3 contains 12 residues. Trimming took 4 bases from V and 2 from J, leaving 8 bases between them. Germline-derived CDR1 and CDR2 are SQVTM and ANQGSEA. CDR3 protein: CSVGWGNTEAFF. In DNA form, the CDR3 reads TGCAGCGTTGGGTGGGGTAACACTGAAGCTTTCTTT.